The rows below give T cell receptor beta chains drawn from one sample of a study of blood T cells in healthy people across ages. From the 5' RACE reads, TCRdb called clonotypes with MiXCR, one entry per CDR3 protein. The sample includes roughly 1,000,000 distinct CDR3 sequences, under 30% of them seen just once. This same sample was also taken into another study, of T cells of mothers and their children.

Sequences were obtained from blood. These receptors were collected from a girl aged 2 to 10 in good health. CDR3s include the opening cysteine and the closing phenylalanine or tryptophan. D genes are given only for firm matches. Clone size is given for some rows only: seen once, a few or many times, or a class if the clone is expanded.

d_gene	j_gene	abundance	v_gene	CDR3aa	CDR3nt
.	TRBJ2-1	.	TRBV28	CASSPRGSMANEQFF	TGTGCCAGCAGCCCCCGGGGGTCCATGGCCAATGAGCAGTTCTTC
.	TRBJ1-1	once	TRBV27	CASRREGAEAFF	TGTGCCAGCAGACGAGAGGGGGCTGAAGCTTTCTTT
.	TRBJ1-2	.	TRBV29-1	CSAPNGGGGYTF	TGCAGCGCCCCAAATGGTGGGGGTGGCTACACCTTC
TRBD1	TRBJ1-6	.	TRBV4-3	CASSQRITGTGGSPLHF	TGCGCCAGCAGCCAACGTATTACCGGGACAGGGGGTTCACCCCTCCACTTT
TRBD1	TRBJ2-7	.	TRBV4-1	CASSHQGTGVYEQYF	TGCGCCAGCAGCCATCAGGGGACAGGGGTGTACGAGCAGTACTTC
.	TRBJ2-6	.	TRBV7-2	CASSLVPGVGANVLTF	TGTGCCAGCAGCTTAGTCCCCGGGGTTGGGGCCAACGTCCTGACTTTC
TRBD2	TRBJ2-5	few	TRBV7-7	CASSLGLAGEGGETQYF	TGTGCTAGCAGCTTGGGGCTAGCGGGAGAAGGAGGGGAGACCCAGTACTTC
TRBD2	TRBJ2-7	.	TRBV12-3/TRBV12-4	CASSNIREATYEQYF	TGTGCCAGCAGCAATATCCGGGAGGCAACCTACGAGCAGTACTTC
.	TRBJ1-3	few	TRBV11-2	CASSQNGRSGNTIYF	TGTGCCAGCAGTCAGAACGGCCGCTCTGGAAACACCATATATTTT
.	TRBJ1-6	few	TRBV9	CASRPGNSYNSPLHF	TGTGCCAGCAGGCCGGGTAACTCCTATAATTCACCCCTCCACTTT
TRBD1	TRBJ2-1	.	TRBV20-1	CSARSWLGTGAYNEQFF	TGCAGTGCTAGATCGTGGCTCGGGACAGGGGCCTACAATGAGCAGTTCTTC
.	TRBJ1-2	.	TRBV20-1	CSARSDLETHGYTF	TGCAGTGCTAGATCTGATCTAGAAACCCATGGCTACACCTTC
.	TRBJ1-2	few	TRBV4-3	CASSQEDRAVYGYTF	TGCGCCAGCAGCCAAGAGGATCGGGCTGTATATGGCTACACCTTC
TRBD2	TRBJ2-1	few	TRBV3-1	CASSQVFGGDNEQFF	TGTGCCAGCAGCCAAGTGTTCGGGGGGGATAATGAGCAGTTCTTC